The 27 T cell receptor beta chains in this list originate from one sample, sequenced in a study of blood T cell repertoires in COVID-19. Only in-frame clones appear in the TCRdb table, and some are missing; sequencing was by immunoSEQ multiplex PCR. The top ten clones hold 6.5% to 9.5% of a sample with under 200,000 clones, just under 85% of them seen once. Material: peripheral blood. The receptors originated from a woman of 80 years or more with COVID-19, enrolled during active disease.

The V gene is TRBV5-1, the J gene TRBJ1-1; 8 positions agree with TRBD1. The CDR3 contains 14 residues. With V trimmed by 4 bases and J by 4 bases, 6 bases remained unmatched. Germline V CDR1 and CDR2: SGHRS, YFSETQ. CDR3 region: CASSRTTGVTEAFF. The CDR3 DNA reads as TGCGCCAGCAGCCGTACGACAGGGGTCACTGAAGCTTTCTTT.

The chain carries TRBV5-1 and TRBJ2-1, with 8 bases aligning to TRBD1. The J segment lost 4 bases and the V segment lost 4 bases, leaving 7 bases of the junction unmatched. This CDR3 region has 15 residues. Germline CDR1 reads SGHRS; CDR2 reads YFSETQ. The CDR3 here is CASSAGQGFYNEQFF. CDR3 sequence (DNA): TGCGCCAGCAGCGCCGGACAGGGTTTTTACAATGAGCAGTTCTTC.

The CDR3 DNA reads as TGTGCCAGCAGCTTGGCCGGGACTAGCATCGGGGAGCTGTTTTTT. Encoded protein: CASSLAGTSIGELFF. The chain is built from TRBV5-6 and TRBJ2-2, with 9 bases aligning to TRBD2. Trimming at V came to 0 bases and at J to 7 bases, leaving 4 bases not matched to a gene. The germline CDR1 and CDR2 sequences are SGHDT and YYEEEE. This CDR3 region has 15 residues.

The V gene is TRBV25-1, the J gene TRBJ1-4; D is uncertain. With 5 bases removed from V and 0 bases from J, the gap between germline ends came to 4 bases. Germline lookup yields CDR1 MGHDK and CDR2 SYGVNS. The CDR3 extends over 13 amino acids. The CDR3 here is CASSPTTNEKLFF. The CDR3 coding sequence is TGTGCCAGCAGTCCCACAACTAATGAAAAACTGTTTTTT. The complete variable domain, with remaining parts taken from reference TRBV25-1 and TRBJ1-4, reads EADIYQTPRYLVIGTGKKITLECSQTMGHDKMYWYQQDPGMELHLIHYSYGVNSTEKGDLSSESTVSRIRTEHFPLTLESARPSHTSQYLCASSPTTNEKLFFGSGTQLSVL.

The chain's CDR3 is CATVGTVTYGYTF. The CDR3 coding sequence is TGTGCCACCGTCGGGACAGTGACGTATGGCTACACCTTC. J is TRBJ1-2 and V is TRBV28; the match to TRBD1 covers 7 bases. The CDR3 extends over 13 amino acids. CDR1 is MDHEN and CDR2 is SYDVKM in the germline V gene. V lost 10 bases and J lost 5; bases outside the gene matches: 10.

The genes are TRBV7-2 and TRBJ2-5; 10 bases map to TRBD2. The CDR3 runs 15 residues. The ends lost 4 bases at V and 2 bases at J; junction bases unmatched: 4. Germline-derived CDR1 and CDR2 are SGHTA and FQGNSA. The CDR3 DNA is TGTGCCAGCAGCTCTAGCGGGAGCGGGCAAGAGACCCAGTACTTC. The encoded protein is CASSSSGSGQETQYF.

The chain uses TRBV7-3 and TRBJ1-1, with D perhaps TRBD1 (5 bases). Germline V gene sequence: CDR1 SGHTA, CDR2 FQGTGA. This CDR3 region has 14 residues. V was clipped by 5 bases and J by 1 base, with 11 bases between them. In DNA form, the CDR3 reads TGTGCCAGCAGCCTTAACGGACAGAACACTGAAGCTTTCTTT. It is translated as CASSLNGQNTEAFF.

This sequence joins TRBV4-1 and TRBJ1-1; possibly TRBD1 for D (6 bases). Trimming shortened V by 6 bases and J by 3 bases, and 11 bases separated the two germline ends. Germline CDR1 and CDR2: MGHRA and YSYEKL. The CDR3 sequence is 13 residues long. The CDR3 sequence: CASRREGDTEAFF. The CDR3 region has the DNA TGCGCCAGCAGGCGGGAGGGGGACACTGAAGCTTTCTTT.

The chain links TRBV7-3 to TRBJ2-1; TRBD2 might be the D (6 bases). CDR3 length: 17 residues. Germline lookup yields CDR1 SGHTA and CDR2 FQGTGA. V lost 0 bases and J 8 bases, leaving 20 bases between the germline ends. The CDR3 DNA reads TGTGCCAGCAGCTTAACGTTAACGCGGGGCCCGGGGGATGAGCAGTTCTTC. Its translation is CASSLTLTRGPGDEQFF. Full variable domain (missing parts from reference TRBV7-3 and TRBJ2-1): GAGVSQTPSNKVTEKGKYVELRCDPISGHTALYWYRQSLGQGPEFLIYFQGTGAADDSGLPNDRFFAVRPEGSVSTLKIQRTERGDSAVYLCASSLTLTRGPGDEQFFGPGTRLTVL.

CDR3 in DNA: TGTGCCAGCAGTTCAGGGGGTCCACCTAGCAATCAGCCCCAGCATTTT. Translation gives CASSSGGPPSNQPQHF. This chain links TRBV6-5 with TRBJ1-5, with 7 bases lining up with TRBD1. CDR3 length: 16 amino acids. J lost 0 bases, V lost 4 bases, and 6 bases had no gene match. Germline assignment: CDR1 MNHEY and CDR2 SVGAGI.

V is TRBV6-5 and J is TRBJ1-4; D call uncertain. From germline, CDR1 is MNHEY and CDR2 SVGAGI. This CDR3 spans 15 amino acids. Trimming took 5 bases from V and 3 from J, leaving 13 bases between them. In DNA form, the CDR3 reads TGTGCCAGCAGTCTCATGTGGGGAGCTAATGAAAAACTGTTTTTT. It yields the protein CASSLMWGANEKLFF.

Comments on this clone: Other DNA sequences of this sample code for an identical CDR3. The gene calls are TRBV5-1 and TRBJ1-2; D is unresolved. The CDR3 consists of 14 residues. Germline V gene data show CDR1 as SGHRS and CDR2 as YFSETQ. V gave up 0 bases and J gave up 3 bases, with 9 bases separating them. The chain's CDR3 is CASSLEADYYGYTF. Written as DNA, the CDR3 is TGCGCCAGCAGCTTGGAGGCGGATTACTATGGCTACACCTTC.

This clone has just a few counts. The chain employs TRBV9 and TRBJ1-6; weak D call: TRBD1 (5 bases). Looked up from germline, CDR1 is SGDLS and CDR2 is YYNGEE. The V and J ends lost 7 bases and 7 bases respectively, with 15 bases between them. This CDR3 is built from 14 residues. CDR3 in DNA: TGTGCCAGCGGGGAGGGGACTCTAAATTCACCCCTCCACTTT. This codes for CASGEGTLNSPLHF.

This CDR3 is CASSQDSGAEAFF. The CDR3 DNA follows: TGTGCCAGCAGCCAAGATTCGGGGGCTGAAGCTTTCTTT. This rearrangement joins TRBV3-1 (or the pseudogene TRBV3-2) to TRBJ1-1; D is perhaps TRBD1 (5 bases). The V end lost 0 bases, the J end lost 6 bases, and 8 bases lay between the germline ends. In germline, CDR1 is LGHDT, CDR2 YNNKEL (reference sequence). The CDR3 spans 13 residues.

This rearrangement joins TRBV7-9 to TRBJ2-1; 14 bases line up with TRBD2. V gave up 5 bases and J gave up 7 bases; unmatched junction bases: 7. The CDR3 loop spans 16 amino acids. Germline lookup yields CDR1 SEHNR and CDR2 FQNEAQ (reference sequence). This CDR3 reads CASSRPGLAGGNEQFF. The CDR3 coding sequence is TGTGCCAGCAGCAGACCAGGACTAGCGGGAGGTAATGAGCAGTTCTTC.

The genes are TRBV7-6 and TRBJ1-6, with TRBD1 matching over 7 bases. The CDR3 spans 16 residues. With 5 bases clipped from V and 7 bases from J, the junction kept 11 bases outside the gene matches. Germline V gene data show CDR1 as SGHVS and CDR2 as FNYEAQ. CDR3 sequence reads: CASSPGGGGGNSPLHF. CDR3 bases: TGTGCCAGCAGCCCAGGTGGAGGGGGCGGAAATTCACCCCTCCACTTT.

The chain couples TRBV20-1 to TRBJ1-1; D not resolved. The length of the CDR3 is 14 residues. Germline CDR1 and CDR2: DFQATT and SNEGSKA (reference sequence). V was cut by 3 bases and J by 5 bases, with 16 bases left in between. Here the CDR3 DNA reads TGCAGTGCTAGTCGAGGGCAGTTAGGGACTGAAGCTTTCTTT. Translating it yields CSASRGQLGTEAFF.

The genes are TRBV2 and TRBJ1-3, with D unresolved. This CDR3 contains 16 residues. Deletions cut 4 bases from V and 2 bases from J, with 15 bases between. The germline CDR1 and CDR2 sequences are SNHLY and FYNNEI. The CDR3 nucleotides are TGTGCCAGCAGTGGTATCCCGGGGTCCCCTGGAAACACCATATATTTT. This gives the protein CASSGIPGSPGNTIYF.

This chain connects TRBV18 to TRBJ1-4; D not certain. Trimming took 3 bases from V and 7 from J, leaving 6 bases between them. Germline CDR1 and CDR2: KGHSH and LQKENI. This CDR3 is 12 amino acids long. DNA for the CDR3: TGTGCCAGCTCACCGGGGAGTGAAAAACTGTTTTTT. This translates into CASSPGSEKLFF.

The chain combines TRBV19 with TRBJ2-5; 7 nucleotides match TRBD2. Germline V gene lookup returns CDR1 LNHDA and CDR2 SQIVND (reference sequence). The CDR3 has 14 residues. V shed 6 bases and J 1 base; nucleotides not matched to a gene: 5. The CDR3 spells CASSQTGGQETQYF. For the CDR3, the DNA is TGTGCCAGTAGCCAGACGGGGGGCCAAGAGACCCAGTACTTC.

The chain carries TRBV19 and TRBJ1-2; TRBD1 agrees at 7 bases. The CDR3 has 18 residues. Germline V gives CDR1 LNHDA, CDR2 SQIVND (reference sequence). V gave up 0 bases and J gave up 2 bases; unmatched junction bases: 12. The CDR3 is CASSIDNDREGRNYGYTF. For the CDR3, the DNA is TGTGCCAGTAGTATAGACAACGACAGGGAAGGACGAAACTATGGCTACACCTTC.

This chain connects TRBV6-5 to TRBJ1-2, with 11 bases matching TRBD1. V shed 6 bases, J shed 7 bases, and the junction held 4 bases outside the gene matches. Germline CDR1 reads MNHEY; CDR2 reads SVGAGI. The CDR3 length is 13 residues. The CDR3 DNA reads TGTGCCAGCAGCAGGGGACAGGGGGGTGGCTACACCTTC. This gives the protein CASSRGQGGGYTF.

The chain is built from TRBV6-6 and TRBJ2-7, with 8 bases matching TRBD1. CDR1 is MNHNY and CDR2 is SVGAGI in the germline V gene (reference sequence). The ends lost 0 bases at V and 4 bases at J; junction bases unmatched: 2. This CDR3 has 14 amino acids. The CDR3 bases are TGTGCCAGCAGTTACTCGGACAGGGCTTACGAGCAGTACTTC. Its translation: CASSYSDRAYEQYF.

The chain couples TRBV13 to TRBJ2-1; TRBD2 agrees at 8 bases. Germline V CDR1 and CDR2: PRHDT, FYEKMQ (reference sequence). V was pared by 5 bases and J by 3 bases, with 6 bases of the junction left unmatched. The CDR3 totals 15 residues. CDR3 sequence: CASSVASGRYNEQFF. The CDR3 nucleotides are TGTGCCAGCAGCGTGGCTAGCGGGCGCTACAATGAGCAGTTCTTC.

CDR3 DNA sequence: TGTGCCAGCAGCGGTGCGACAGGGCGGATCTCCTACGAGCAGTACTTC. Translating gives CASSGATGRISYEQYF. V gene TRBV11-2 combines with J gene TRBJ2-7, with 7 nucleotides matching TRBD1. This CDR3 has 16 residues. Trimming removed 5 bases from V and 0 bases from J; junction bases left unmatched: 10. Germline CDR1 reads SGHAT; CDR2 reads FQNNGV.

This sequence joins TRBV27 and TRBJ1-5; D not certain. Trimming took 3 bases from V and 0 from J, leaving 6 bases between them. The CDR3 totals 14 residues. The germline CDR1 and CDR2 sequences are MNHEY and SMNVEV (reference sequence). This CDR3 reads CASSFENSNQPQHF. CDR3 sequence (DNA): TGTGCCAGCAGTTTTGAGAATAGCAATCAGCCCCAGCATTTT.

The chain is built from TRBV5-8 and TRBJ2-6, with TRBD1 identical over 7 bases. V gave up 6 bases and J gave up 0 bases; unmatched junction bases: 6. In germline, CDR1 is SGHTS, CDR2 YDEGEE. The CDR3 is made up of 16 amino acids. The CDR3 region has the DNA TGTGCCAGCAACCAACAGGGGTTCTCTGGGGCCAACGTCCTGACTTTC. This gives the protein CASNQQGFSGANVLTF.